These T cell receptor beta chains were read from a single sample in a study of persistence of HIV-infected CD4 T cells. Their target antigens are unknown. Data came from immunoSEQ multiplex PCR; TCRdb stores just in-frame clones and leaves some out. Of 43,000 or so clones listed, more than 70% are singletons. Sequenced here: CD4+ T cells sorted from PBMCs after approximately 20-hour stimulation, sampled from a patient who received antiretroviral therapy. These receptors were taken from an adult man with HIV who was CMV-seropositive. The CDR3 runs from the conserved cysteine through the conserved F or W. The D gene is left open where the match is weak. Part of the rows lack a size; the others show once, few, many or a class for expanded clones.

CDR3 protein: CASSLGQGFYNSPLHF
CDR3 DNA: TGTGCCAGCAGCTTAGGACAGGGGTTTTATAATTCACCCCTCCACTTT
D gene: TRBD1
V gene: TRBV7-9
clone size: few
J gene: TRBJ1-6

CDR3 protein: CASSPLDRGPTGELFF
CDR3 DNA: TGTGCCAGCTCACCACTCGACAGGGGCCCCACCGGGGAGCTGTTTTTT
D gene: TRBD1
V gene: TRBV18
clone size: .
J gene: TRBJ2-2

CDR3 protein: CASSQDRANSPLHF
CDR3 DNA: TGTGCCAGCTCACAGGACAGGGCCAATTCACCCCTCCACTTT
D gene: TRBD1
V gene: TRBV18
clone size: .
J gene: TRBJ1-6

CDR3 protein: CASSLAQSDTQYF
CDR3 DNA: TGTGCCAGCAGCCTCGCACAGTCAGATACGCAGTATTTT
D gene: .
V gene: TRBV7-9
clone size: .
J gene: TRBJ2-3

CDR3 protein: CASSYRPGLAHNEQFF
CDR3 DNA: TGTGCCAGCAGCTACCGCCCGGGACTAGCGCACAATGAGCAGTTCTTC
D gene: TRBD2
V gene: TRBV7-9
clone size: .
J gene: TRBJ2-1

CDR3 protein: CASSQDRGGTEAFF
CDR3 DNA: TGTGCCAGCAGCCAAGATAGAGGGGGCACTGAAGCTTTCTTT
D gene: .
V gene: TRBV14
clone size: .
J gene: TRBJ1-1

CDR3 protein: CASSLTGPHTEAFF
CDR3 DNA: TGTGCCAGCAGCTTGACGGGACCCCACACTGAAGCTTTCTTT
D gene: .
V gene: TRBV7-8
clone size: once
J gene: TRBJ1-1

CDR3 protein: CASSPRGANTEAFF
CDR3 DNA: TGTGCCAGCAGCCCACGGGGGGCTAACACTGAAGCTTTCTTT
D gene: .
V gene: TRBV6-5
clone size: once
J gene: TRBJ1-1

CDR3 protein: CASSPQVNTEAFF
CDR3 DNA: TGTGCCAGCAGCCCCCAAGTGAACACTGAAGCTTTCTTT
D gene: .
V gene: TRBV12-3/TRBV12-4
clone size: .
J gene: TRBJ1-1

CDR3 protein: CAWSGLYGYEQYF
CDR3 DNA: TGTGCCTGGAGCGGACTATATGGCTACGAGCAGTACTTC
D gene: .
V gene: TRBV30
clone size: .
J gene: TRBJ2-7

CDR3 protein: CASSLVGQGKTEAFF
CDR3 DNA: TGTGCCAGCAGCTTAGTGGGACAGGGAAAAACTGAAGCTTTCTTT
D gene: TRBD1
V gene: TRBV7-8
clone size: once
J gene: TRBJ1-1

CDR3 protein: CASSLRESSYNEQFF
CDR3 DNA: TGTGCCAGCAGCTTGCGGGAGAGCTCCTACAATGAGCAGTTCTTC
D gene: TRBD2
V gene: TRBV7-3
clone size: .
J gene: TRBJ2-1

CDR3 protein: CASSPGQVFSPLHF
CDR3 DNA: TGTGCCAGCAGCCCAGGACAGGTTTTCTCACCCCTCCACTTT
D gene: TRBD1
V gene: TRBV7-9
clone size: .
J gene: TRBJ1-6

CDR3 protein: CASSERGIGGYTF
CDR3 DNA: TGTGCCAGCAGTGAAAGGGGTATAGGTGGCTACACCTTC
D gene: .
V gene: TRBV6-1
clone size: .
J gene: TRBJ1-2

CDR3 protein: CASSLQGFNTIYF
CDR3 DNA: TGTGCCAGCAGTCTACAGGGTTTCAACACCATATATTTT
D gene: .
V gene: TRBV12-3/TRBV12-4
clone size: .
J gene: TRBJ1-3

CDR3 protein: CASSRLPRQGGGSPLHF
CDR3 DNA: TGTGCCAGCAGTCGTCTTCCTCGACAGGGAGGGGGCTCACCCCTCCACTTT
D gene: TRBD1
V gene: TRBV27
clone size: .
J gene: TRBJ1-6

CDR3 protein: CASTPDRDNEQFF
CDR3 DNA: TGTGCCAGCACCCCGGACAGGGACAATGAGCAGTTCTTC
D gene: TRBD1
V gene: TRBV2
clone size: .
J gene: TRBJ2-1

CDR3 protein: CASTLQGANTGELFF
CDR3 DNA: TGTGCCAGCACCCTACAGGGGGCGAACACCGGGGAGCTGTTTTTT
D gene: TRBD1
V gene: TRBV28
clone size: .
J gene: TRBJ2-2

CDR3 protein: CASSQEGSGGVDNEQYF
CDR3 DNA: TGTGCCAGCAGCCAAGAAGGTAGCGGAGGGGTAGACAACGAGCAGTACTTC
D gene: .
V gene: TRBV4-2
clone size: .
J gene: TRBJ2-7

CDR3 protein: CASSEALRTGSGQPQHF
CDR3 DNA: TGTGCCAGCAGTGAAGCGCTTCGGACAGGGTCGGGGCAGCCCCAGCATTTT
D gene: TRBD1
V gene: TRBV6-1
clone size: .
J gene: TRBJ1-5

CDR3 protein: CASSVDQGPYGYTF
CDR3 DNA: TGTGCCAGCAGCGTAGACCAGGGACCTTATGGCTACACCTTC
D gene: .
V gene: TRBV9
clone size: .
J gene: TRBJ1-2

CDR3 protein: CATSDLGDTTDTQYF
CDR3 DNA: TGTGCCACCAGTGATTTGGGGGACACTACAGATACGCAGTATTTT
D gene: .
V gene: TRBV24-1
clone size: .
J gene: TRBJ2-3

CDR3 protein: CASRGDSNQPQHF
CDR3 DNA: TGTGCCAGCAGGGGAGACAGCAATCAGCCCCAGCATTTT
D gene: .
V gene: TRBV6-5
clone size: .
J gene: TRBJ1-5

CDR3 protein: CASSSSGRAPYNEQFF
CDR3 DNA: .
D gene: .
V gene: TRBV28
clone size: .
J gene: TRBJ2-1

CDR3 protein: CASSDGGHQPQHF
CDR3 DNA: TGCGCCAGCAGTGATGGGGGGCACCAGCCCCAGCATTTT
D gene: .
V gene: TRBV10-2
clone size: .
J gene: TRBJ1-5

CDR3 protein: CASSEGTEIEKLFF
CDR3 DNA: TGTGCCAGCAGTGAAGGGACCGAGATTGAAAAACTGTTTTTT
D gene: .
V gene: TRBV2
clone size: .
J gene: TRBJ1-4

CDR3 protein: CAISDQTGSNEKLFF
CDR3 DNA: TGTGCCATCAGTGACCAGACAGGGTCTAATGAAAAACTGTTTTTT
D gene: TRBD1
V gene: TRBV10-3
clone size: .
J gene: TRBJ1-4

CDR3 protein: CASSRRERGARGNQPQHF
CDR3 DNA: TGTGCCAGTAGCCGTAGGGAGCGAGGGGCGAGGGGCAATCAGCCCCAGCATTTT
D gene: .
V gene: TRBV19
clone size: .
J gene: TRBJ1-5

CDR3 protein: CASSGTSGGEQYF
CDR3 DNA: TGCGCCAGCAGTGGGACTAGCGGGGGGGAGCAGTACTTC
D gene: TRBD2
V gene: TRBV10-1
clone size: once
J gene: TRBJ2-7

CDR3 protein: CASSYWGGDGNQPQHF
CDR3 DNA: TGTGCCAGCAGTTACTGGGGAGGGGACGGCAATCAGCCCCAGCATTTT
D gene: .
V gene: TRBV6-6
clone size: .
J gene: TRBJ1-5

CDR3 protein: CASSPPQGAYTEAFF
CDR3 DNA: TGTGCCAGCAGCCCCCCTCAAGGCGCTTACACTGAAGCTTTCTTT
D gene: .
V gene: TRBV6-5
clone size: .
J gene: TRBJ1-1

CDR3 protein: CASSLSRSTGELFF
CDR3 DNA: TGTGCCAGCAGCTTATCGCGTAGCACCGGGGAGCTGTTTTTT
D gene: .
V gene: TRBV7-9
clone size: .
J gene: TRBJ2-2

CDR3 protein: CASSQPIGGGTLGNSPLHF
CDR3 DNA: TGCGCCAGCAGTCAACCCATCGGGGGCGGGACACTCGGTAATTCACCCCTCCACTTT
D gene: .
V gene: TRBV23-1
clone size: .
J gene: TRBJ1-6

CDR3 protein: CASSSDGYGYTF
CDR3 DNA: TGCGCCAGCAGCTCAGACGGCTATGGCTACACCTTC
D gene: .
V gene: TRBV5-1
clone size: .
J gene: TRBJ1-2

CDR3 protein: CASSFSGTGAYEQYF
CDR3 DNA: TGTGCCAGCAGTTTTTCCGGGACAGGAGCCTACGAGCAGTACTTC
D gene: TRBD1
V gene: TRBV28
clone size: .
J gene: TRBJ2-7

CDR3 protein: CASSEAYRGPPNEKLFF
CDR3 DNA: TGTGCCAGCAGTGAAGCGTATAGGGGGCCCCCTAATGAAAAACTGTTTTTT
D gene: TRBD1
V gene: TRBV6-1
clone size: .
J gene: TRBJ1-4

CDR3 protein: CASSSDSLYGYTF
CDR3 DNA: TGCGCCAGCAGCTCTGACAGTTTATATGGCTACACCTTC
D gene: .
V gene: TRBV5-1
clone size: .
J gene: TRBJ1-2

CDR3 protein: CASSPNGWAGVEKLFF
CDR3 DNA: TGTGCCAGCAGCCCTAACGGGTGGGCGGGCGTGGAAAAACTGTTTTTT
D gene: .
V gene: TRBV7-2
clone size: .
J gene: TRBJ1-4

CDR3 protein: CASSSASGREAFF
CDR3 DNA: TGTGCCAGCAGCTCCGCCTCAGGTAGAGAAGCTTTCTTT
D gene: .
V gene: TRBV6-4
clone size: .
J gene: TRBJ1-1

CDR3 protein: CASGSGHFEQFF
CDR3 DNA: TGTGCCAGCGGATCGGGACATTTTGAGCAGTTCTTC
D gene: .
V gene: TRBV28
clone size: .
J gene: TRBJ2-1

CDR3 protein: CSAQDRTRGNTIYF
CDR3 DNA: TGCAGCGCCCAGGACCGAACAAGGGGAAACACCATATATTTT
D gene: .
V gene: TRBV29-1
clone size: .
J gene: TRBJ1-3

CDR3 protein: CASSYWGSNDEQFF
CDR3 DNA: TGTGCCAGTAGTTACTGGGGTTCTAACGATGAGCAGTTCTTC
D gene: .
V gene: TRBV19
clone size: .
J gene: TRBJ2-1

CDR3 protein: CASSLFGNTIYF
CDR3 DNA: TGTGCCAGCAGTTTATTCGGAAACACCATATATTTT
D gene: .
V gene: TRBV28
clone size: .
J gene: TRBJ1-3

CDR3 protein: CASSLRTGGFEQYF
CDR3 DNA: TGTGCCAGCAGCTTACGGACAGGGGGTTTCGAGCAGTACTTC
D gene: TRBD1
V gene: TRBV11-2
clone size: .
J gene: TRBJ2-7

CDR3 protein: CASSPGRGTGATNTEAFF
CDR3 DNA: TGTGCCAGCAGCCCAGGGAGAGGGACAGGGGCCACGAACACTGAAGCTTTCTTT
D gene: TRBD1
V gene: TRBV14
clone size: .
J gene: TRBJ1-1

CDR3 protein: CATSDRRSAGETQYF
CDR3 DNA: TGTGCCACCAGTGACCGTAGGTCGGCGGGAGAGACCCAGTACTTC
D gene: .
V gene: TRBV24-1
clone size: .
J gene: TRBJ2-5

CDR3 protein: CASSYSRTGTYEQYF
CDR3 DNA: TGTGCCAGCAGTTACTCGAGGACGGGGACCTACGAGCAGTACTTC
D gene: .
V gene: TRBV6-5
clone size: .
J gene: TRBJ2-7

CDR3 protein: CASSLWGTGAYEQYF
CDR3 DNA: TGTGCCAGCAGTTTATGGGGGACAGGAGCCTACGAGCAGTACTTC
D gene: TRBD1
V gene: TRBV28
clone size: .
J gene: TRBJ2-7

CDR3 protein: CASSPGKGVVSEAFF
CDR3 DNA: TGTGCCAGCAGCCCCGGGAAAGGGGTAGTCTCTGAAGCTTTCTTT
D gene: .
V gene: TRBV4-2
clone size: .
J gene: TRBJ1-1

CDR3 protein: CASSLSGGASNGELFF
CDR3 DNA: TGTGCCAGCAGCCTTAGCGGGGGGGCCTCGAACGGGGAGCTGTTTTTT
D gene: TRBD2
V gene: TRBV7-2
clone size: .
J gene: TRBJ2-2

CDR3 protein: CATSRDVRGASNQPQHF
CDR3 DNA: TGTGCCACCAGCAGAGATGTCAGGGGGGCTAGCAATCAGCCCCAGCATTTT
D gene: TRBD1
V gene: TRBV15
clone size: .
J gene: TRBJ1-5

CDR3 protein: CASSPRTGSTEAFF
CDR3 DNA: TGTGCCAGCTCACCTAGGACAGGATCTACTGAAGCTTTCTTT
D gene: TRBD1
V gene: TRBV18
clone size: .
J gene: TRBJ1-1

CDR3 protein: CASSLTGTPLHF
CDR3 DNA: TGTGCCAGCAGTCTGACAGGCACACCCCTCCACTTT
D gene: .
V gene: TRBV6-1
clone size: .
J gene: TRBJ1-6

CDR3 protein: CASSRDPGLVQFF
CDR3 DNA: TGTGCCAGCAGCCGCGACCCGGGACTAGTGCAGTTCTTC
D gene: TRBD2
V gene: TRBV6-6
clone size: .
J gene: TRBJ2-1